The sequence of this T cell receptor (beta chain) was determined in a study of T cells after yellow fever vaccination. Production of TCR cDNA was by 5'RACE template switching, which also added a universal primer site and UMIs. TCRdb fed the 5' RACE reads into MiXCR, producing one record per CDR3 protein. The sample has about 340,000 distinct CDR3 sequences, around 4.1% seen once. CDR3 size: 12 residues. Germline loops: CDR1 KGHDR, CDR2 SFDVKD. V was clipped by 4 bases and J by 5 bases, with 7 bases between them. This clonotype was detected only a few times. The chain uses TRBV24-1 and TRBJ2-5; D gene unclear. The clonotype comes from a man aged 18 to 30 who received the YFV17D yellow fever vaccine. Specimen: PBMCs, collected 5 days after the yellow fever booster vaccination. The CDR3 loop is CATSDSRETQYF. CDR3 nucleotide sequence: TGTGCCACCAGTGACAGTCGGGAGACCCAGTACTTC.